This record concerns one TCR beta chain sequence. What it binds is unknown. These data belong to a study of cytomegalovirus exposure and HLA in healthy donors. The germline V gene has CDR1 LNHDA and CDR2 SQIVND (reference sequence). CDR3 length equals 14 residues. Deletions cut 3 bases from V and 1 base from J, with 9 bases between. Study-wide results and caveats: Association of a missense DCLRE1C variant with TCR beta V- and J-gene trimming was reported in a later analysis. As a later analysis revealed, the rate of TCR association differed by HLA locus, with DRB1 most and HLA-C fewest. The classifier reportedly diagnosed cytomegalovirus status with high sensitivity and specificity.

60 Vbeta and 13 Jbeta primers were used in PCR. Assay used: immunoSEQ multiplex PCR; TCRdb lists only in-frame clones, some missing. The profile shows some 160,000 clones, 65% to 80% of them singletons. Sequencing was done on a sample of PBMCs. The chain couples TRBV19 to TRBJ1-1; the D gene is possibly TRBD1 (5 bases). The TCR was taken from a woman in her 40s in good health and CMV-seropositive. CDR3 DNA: TGTGCCAGTAGTATCACAGGAAGGAACACTGAAGCTTTCTTT. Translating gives CASSITGRNTEAFF.